This T cell receptor (beta chain) was sequenced during a study of graft-versus-host responses after intestinal transplantation (dated by TCRdb to the early 2020s). A note on the overall study: Recipients received multivisceral, liver-intestinal, or isolated intestinal transplants. All recipients received anti-thymocyte globulin induction followed by maintenance tacrolimus and steroids for two to four years. After intestinal transplantation, graft-versus-host and host-versus-graft alloreactive T cell clones were followed in the graft, circulation and bone marrow using bulk TCR-beta CDR3 sequencing. Alloreactive clones were identified by sequencing pre-transplant mixed lymphocyte reaction products and comparing them with unstimulated pre-transplant donor and recipient T cells. A cohort of about 25 intestinal transplant recipients, including one retransplant, was enrolled, and a few patients lacking pretransplant specimens were excluded. Donor T cell macrochimerism was defined as a peak of at least 4% donor T cells among recipient peripheral blood mononuclear cells. Rather than going through the commercial service, samples from a few later patients were sequenced in-house on an Illumina MiSeq and processed with MiXCR.

Taken from cysteine to phenylalanine, the CDR3 has 14 residues. Just the 42-base CDR3 DNA is kept, in frame starting at base 1. As encoded in the germline V gene, CDR1 is SNHLY while CDR2 is FYNNEI. V drops 2 bases and J drops 2 bases, leaving 9 bases in between. The paper as a whole reports these results and caveats: In patients with donor T cell macrochimerism, the allografts had high GvH to HvG T cell clonal ratios. The conclusions were limited by the relatively low number and heterogeneity of the intestinal transplant patients. Early after transplant, peak levels of circulating GvH clones were associated with declines in HvG clones. GvH clones were found in recipient bone marrow, and some of the GvH clones appeared earlier in ileal mucosa or blood, which is consistent with an intestinal mucosal origin.

Explained via the paper, the time point label denotes: cells obtained before transplantation from donor or recipient. CD3+CD4+ and CD3+CD8+ populations were FACS-sorted from unstimulated pre-transplant donor and recipient cells taken from spleen or lymph nodes. The library was generated by the immunoSEQ multiplex PCR assay. For most patients, genomic DNA was isolated with the Qiagen DNeasy Blood and Tissue Kit and sent frozen to Adaptive Biotechnologies for TCR sequencing. Adaptive Biotechnologies carried out high-throughput TCR-beta CDR3 sequencing of genomic DNA for most patients. Processing in the source paper ran as follows. TCR sequencing data for roughly 20 patients were retrieved from Adaptive's ImmunoSEQ software; a few other patients were processed with MiXCR and VDJtools. CD4 versus CD8 sorting errors were corrected by removing sequences found in both subsets at a frequency ratio below 5:1. CDR3 nucleotide sequences shared between donor and recipient were removed because their origin could not be assigned. To be classed as alloreactive, a clone needed at least 2-fold expansion over unstimulated cells and a minimum CFSE-low frequency of 0.002% (template counts) or 0.001% (read counts). Clones detected in sequenced pre-transplant spleen, lymph node, or MLR CFSE-low populations of the donor or recipient were defined as mappable. The cumulative frequency of alloreactive clones was calculated as a percentage of all sequences, weighted by copy number. TCRdb mirrors the immuneACCESS table, restricted to in-frame sequences. Some clones are absent from its copies; in checked studies, under half trace to an unresolved V gene, and the reason for the others is unknown. The V and J calls and clone size come from that table; D and trimming were worked out from the DNA. The sample profile shows tens of thousands of clones; approximately 94% of them were found once. Approximately 0.2% of the sample belongs to the ten largest clones.

Notes on this clone: Its antigen remains unidentified. Qualities for individual bases were not recorded, and no much larger clone is one base off.

Recombination joined TRBV2 with TRBJ1-2; the D gene lacks a confident call. The sequence was collected from a human donor who was the organ donor for an intestinal transplant. Sequences were derived from unstimulated CD4+ T cells sorted from spleen or lymph node cells, sampled before transplant. The CDR3 protein sequence reads: CASSENSQNYGYTF. The nucleotides read TGTGCCAGCAGTGAAAATTCACAAAACTATGGCTACACCTTC.